Shown below are 21 T cell receptor beta chains from a single sample sequenced in a study of vaccination and CD4 T cells after COVID-19. The treatment: 10-day PBMC culture with coronavirus spike peptide pools or control peptides (ViraFEST assay). The unexposed donor provided CD4+ T cells, which were taken before the COVID-19 pandemic (2011-2018). Their specific antigens are unknown. With the Oncomine TCR Beta short-read assay, DNA from cultured CD4+ T cells was sequenced. The genomic DNA was obtained from cultured CD4+ T cells by extraction with the QIAamp micro DNA kit. TCRdb reprocessed the PCR reads with MiXCR, giving one entry per CDR3 protein. Among some 8,600 distinct CDR3 sequences listed, less than 40% were seen once. Material: CD4+ T cells from blood, cultured in vitro. The receptors come from a human donor in good health.

This chain connects TRBV28 to TRBJ1-1, with 11 bases identical to TRBD1. In germline, CDR1 is MDHEN, CDR2 SYDVKM. With 8 bases clipped from V and 0 bases from J, the junction kept 2 bases outside the gene matches. The CDR3 has 14 residues. The CDR3 nucleotides are TGTGCCAGCGGACAGGGGGCCTTGAACACTGAAGCTTTCTTT. Protein: CASGQGALNTEAFF.

Concerning this clonotype itself: This CDR3 is missing its conserved last phenylalanine or tryptophan, likely due to a read error. J is TRBJ1-2 and V is TRBV24-1; 8 bases are shared with TRBD1. The CDR3 length is 13 residues. CDR1 and CDR2 (germline): KGHDR, SFDVKD. Germline trimming cut 2 bases from V and 6 bases from J; bases unmatched to any gene: 1. CDR3 DNA sequence: TGTGCCACCAGTGATTCAGGGGGCCATGGCTACACCCTC. It encodes CATSDSGGHGYTL.

This rearrangement joins TRBV14 to TRBJ2-7; 7 positions agree with TRBD1. Germline V gene lookup returns CDR1 SGHDN and CDR2 FVKESK. With V trimmed by 8 bases and J by 2 bases, 9 bases remained unmatched. This CDR3 is 14 amino acids long. The CDR3 sequence: CASSRWQGAYEQYF. CDR3 nucleotide sequence: TGTGCCAGCTCTCGATGGCAGGGGGCCTACGAGCAGTACTTC.

This rearrangement joins TRBV14 to TRBJ2-5, with D maybe TRBD2 (7 bases). The CDR3 extends over 15 amino acids. Germline V gene sequence: CDR1 SGHDN, CDR2 FVKESK. V was shortened by 1 base and J by 3 bases, with 12 bases between the two germline ends. The CDR3 region is CASSQVRGAKETQYF. The CDR3 DNA is TGTGCCAGCAGCCAAGTCCGGGGGGCGAAAGAGACCCAGTACTTC.

This rearrangement joins TRBV24-1 to TRBJ2-1; D tentatively fits TRBD1 or TRBD2 (6 bases each). In germline, CDR1 is KGHDR, CDR2 SFDVKD. V lost 4 bases, J lost 10 bases, and 16 bases lay in between. CDR3 length equals 14 residues. CDR3: CATSDSRRGFEQFF. The CDR3 region has the DNA TGTGCCACCAGTGACTCTCGGAGGGGGTTCGAGCAGTTCTTC.

This clonotype came up a few times. The V gene is TRBV7-2, the J gene TRBJ2-5; D is perhaps TRBD2 (5 bases). Germline V gene sequence: CDR1 SGHTA, CDR2 FQGNSA. The CDR3 is made up of 12 amino acids. V lost 5 bases and J 5 bases, leaving 9 bases between the germline ends. CDR3 amino acids: CASSPQRETQYF. Here the CDR3 DNA reads TGTGCCAGCAGCCCCCAGCGGGAGACCCAGTACTTC.

This clonotype was detected only a few times. V and J are TRBV7-9 and TRBJ1-2; D not certain. Trimming removed 2 bases at V and 5 bases at J, with 18 bases between. Germline V gene sequence: CDR1 SEHNR, CDR2 FQNEAQ (reference sequence). The CDR3 runs to 16 residues. CDR3 nucleotides: TGTGCCAGCAGCTTATCATCGGGGAGCCAAGGGTATGGCTACACCTTC. Translating gives CASSLSSGSQGYGYTF.

The CDR3 sequence is CASSTRGQGHNEQFF. CDR3 coding DNA: TGTGCCAGCAGCACCCGGGGACAGGGGCACAATGAGCAGTTCTTC. The chain recombines TRBV28 with TRBJ2-1; TRBD1 agrees at 10 bases. J lost 5 bases, V lost 6 bases, and 7 bases had no gene match. This CDR3 is built from 15 residues. The germline V gene encodes CDR1 MDHEN and CDR2 SYDVKM.

This clonotype was found a few times. The rearrangement links TRBV20-1 to TRBJ1-1; D is perhaps TRBD1 (6 bases). V was clipped by 2 bases and J by 4 bases, with 14 bases between them. Germline V gene data show CDR1 as DFQATT and CDR2 as SNEGSKA (reference sequence). The CDR3 sequence is 14 residues long. CDR3 nucleotides: TGCAGTGCTAGAACAGGGTTGGGTGGCACTGAAGCTTTCTTT. This codes for CSARTGLGGTEAFF.

In its sample, this clonotype was seen a few times. The chain joins TRBV28 to TRBJ1-5; 7 nucleotides agree with TRBD1. CDR1 MDHEN and CDR2 SYDVKM come from the germline V gene. CDR3 length equals 15 residues. J was trimmed by 3 bases and V by 5 bases; bases with no gene match: 7. CDR3 region: CASSRAGGTNQPQHF. The CDR3 coding sequence is TGTGCCAGCAGTAGGGCAGGGGGAACCAATCAGCCCCAGCATTTT.

The chain combines TRBV7-6 with TRBJ2-3, with TRBD1 identical over 8 bases. CDR1 and CDR2 from the germline V gene are SGHVS and FNYEAQ. The J segment lost 1 base and the V segment lost 1 base, leaving 4 bases of the junction unmatched. This CDR3 has 16 residues. DNA for the CDR3: TGTGCCAGCAGCTTAGGGACAGGGCTTGGCACAGATACGCAGTATTTT. Encoded protein: CASSLGTGLGTDTQYF.

The CDR3 reads CASAALAGVYEQYF. CDR3 bases: TGTGCCAGCGCTGCGCTAGCGGGTGTCTACGAGCAGTACTTC. This chain joins TRBV6-1 and TRBJ2-7, with 8 bases identical to TRBD2. The CDR3 runs 14 residues. Germline V gene sequence: CDR1 MNHNS, CDR2 SASEGT. Germline trimming cut 8 bases from V and 3 bases from J; bases unmatched to any gene: 9.

This clonotype was seen more than once but under ten times. The chain has TRBV20-1 and TRBJ1-2; D remains unclear. CDR1 DFQATT and CDR2 SNEGSKA come from the germline V gene (reference sequence). The CDR3 spans 11 residues. V was cut by 3 bases and J by 8 bases, with 10 bases left in between. CDR3 bases: TGCAGTGCTAGGGACCTCGTCGGCTACACCTTC. The encoded protein is CSARDLVGYTF.

DNA for the CDR3: TGCAGTGCTAGAGATAGGGGGGCCGGGGAGCTGTTTTTT. Encoded protein: CSARDRGAGELFF. V is TRBV20-1 and J is TRBJ2-2; TRBD1 or TRBD2 may be the D gene (6 bases each). The germline gives CDR1 DFQATT, CDR2 SNEGSKA (reference sequence). This CDR3 comprises 13 residues. The V and J ends lost 0 bases and 6 bases respectively, with 8 bases between them.

The gene calls are TRBV6-1 and TRBJ2-7; the D gene is possibly TRBD2 (6 bases). The CDR3 runs to 12 residues. The V end was cut by 6 bases, the J end by 4 bases, with 10 bases between. Germline V gene sequence: CDR1 MNHNS, CDR2 SASEGT. The CDR3 nucleotides read TGTGCCAGCAGCCCGGCGGGGTACGAGCAGTACTTC. Translating gives CASSPAGYEQYF.

The J gene is TRBJ1-5, the V gene TRBV18; 7 bases fit TRBD1. Trimming at V came to 2 bases and at J to 3 bases, leaving 4 bases not matched to a gene. This CDR3 is 15 amino acids long. Germline CDR1 reads KGHSH; CDR2 reads LQKENI. CDR3 sequence: CASSPGGQFNQPQHF. The CDR3 DNA is TGTGCCAGCTCACCAGGGGGACAGTTCAATCAGCCCCAGCATTTT. Combining the CDR3 with reference TRBV18 and TRBJ1-5 gives the whole variable domain NAGVMQNPRHLVRRRGQEARLRCSPMKGHSHVYWYRQLPEEGLKFMVYLQKENIIDESGMPKERFSAEFPKEGPSILRIQQVVRGDSAAYFCASSPGGQFNQPQHFGDGTRLSIL.

The table lists this clonotype with a few counts. J is TRBJ2-5 and V is TRBV15; D may be TRBD2 (5 bases). The germline V and J ends were trimmed by 1 base and 4 bases, with 10 bases remaining between them. Looked up from germline, CDR1 is LNHNV and CDR2 is YYDKDF (reference sequence). The CDR3 consists of 14 residues. The CDR3: CATSRGSDRETQYF. The CDR3 DNA reads TGTGCCACCAGCAGAGGTAGCGATCGAGAGACCCAGTACTTC.

The chain employs TRBV2 and TRBJ2-6; no definite D call. The CDR3 covers 14 residues. The ends were cut back, 4 bases at V and 2 bases at J, with 6 bases in the middle. The V gene's germline CDR1 is SNHLY and CDR2 FYNNEI. The CDR3 region is CASSARPGANVLTF. In DNA, the CDR3 is TGTGCCAGCAGTGCCCGGCCTGGGGCCAACGTCCTGACTTTC. Full variable domain (outside the CDR3, taken from reference TRBV2 and TRBJ2-6): EPEVTQTPSHQVTQMGQEVILRCVPISNHLYFYWYRQILGQKVEFLVSFYNNEISEKSEIFDDQFSVERPDGSNFTLKIRSTKLEDSAMYFCASSARPGANVLTFGAGSRLTVL.

V usage is TRBV6-1 and J usage is TRBJ1-5; 7 bases map to TRBD1. The ends lost 4 bases at V and 3 bases at J; junction bases unmatched: 6. Germline V lookup: CDR1 MNHNS, CDR2 SASEGT. CDR3 length: 15 residues. The CDR3 sequence is CASSASRGDNQPQHF. In nucleotides, the CDR3 is TGTGCCAGCAGTGCAAGCAGGGGGGACAATCAGCCCCAGCATTTT.

This clonotype occurred a few times. The CDR3 protein is CASSLWGGRNTEAFF. The CDR3, as DNA: TGTGCCAGCAGTTTATGGGGGGGTAGGAACACTGAAGCTTTCTTT. The chain has TRBV28 and TRBJ1-1; a possible D gene is TRBD1 (5 bases). Trimming pared 0 bases from V and 1 base from J, leaving 9 bases between. In germline, CDR1 is MDHEN, CDR2 SYDVKM. CDR3 length: 15 residues. The entire variable domain, with the rest obtained from reference TRBV28 and TRBJ1-1, is as follows: DVKVTQSSRYLVKRTGEKVFLECVQDMDHENMFWYRQDPGLGLRLIYFSYDVKMKEKGDIPEGYSVSREKKERFSLILESASTNQTSMYLCASSLWGGRNTEAFFGQGTRLTVV.

This rearrangement joins TRBV11-2 to TRBJ2-1, with D possibly TRBD1 on 6 matching bases. V was shortened by 4 bases and J by 11 bases, with 15 bases between the two germline ends. CDR1 SGHAT and CDR2 FQNNGV come from the germline V gene. The CDR3 contains 13 residues. The CDR3 here is CASSSNRATQQFF. DNA for the CDR3: TGTGCCAGCAGCTCCAACAGGGCAACCCAGCAGTTCTTC.